These 22 T cell receptor beta chains share one sample of origin, sequenced in a study of blood T cell repertoires in COVID-19. Here immunoSEQ multiplex PCR was the method, and the copy in TCRdb shows in-frame clones only, minus some. The sample contains 250,000 or so clones, 86% of which appear only once. Sequencing was performed on peripheral blood. These TCRs come from a man aged 30 to 45 with active or convalescent COVID-19.

V usage is TRBV6-2 or TRBV6-3 and J usage is TRBJ1-2; 7 bases are shared with TRBD1. J gave up 3 bases and V 6 bases, and 4 bases lay outside the gene matches. The CDR3 runs 13 residues. Germline V gene sequence: CDR1 MNHEY, CDR2 SVGEGT. In DNA form, the CDR3 reads TGTGCCAGCAGCTATGGACAGGACTATGGCTACACCTTC. This sequence encodes CASSYGQDYGYTF.

This chain joins TRBV9 and TRBJ2-1; 7 positions match TRBD2. Trimming removed 0 bases from V and 4 bases from J; junction bases left unmatched: 4. This CDR3 has 15 residues. In germline, CDR1 is SGDLS, CDR2 YYNGEE. CDR3: CASSVVASGYNEQFF. CDR3 bases: TGTGCCAGCAGCGTAGTTGCTAGCGGTTACAATGAGCAGTTCTTC.

The chain combines TRBV29-1 with TRBJ1-1; D gene ambiguous. This CDR3 region has 13 residues. From germline, CDR1 is SQVTM and CDR2 ANQGSEA. The V and J ends lost 4 bases and 0 bases respectively, with 9 bases between them. This chain's CDR3 is CSVGTGLNTEAFF. The CDR3 coding sequence is TGCAGCGTTGGGACGGGGTTGAACACTGAAGCTTTCTTT.

In this sample, this clone turned up a few times. The chain joins TRBV7-9 to TRBJ2-7; 9 bases are shared with TRBD1. Germline CDR1 SEHNR, CDR2 FQNEAQ (reference sequence). The CDR3 has 14 amino acids. V shed 5 bases, J shed 2 bases, and the junction held 4 bases outside the gene matches. CDR3 nucleotides: TGTGCCAGCAGCCCAGGGGACAGGGCCTACGAGCAGTACTTC. Amino acid sequence: CASSPGDRAYEQYF. Combining the CDR3 with reference TRBV7-9 and TRBJ2-7 gives the whole variable domain DTGVSQNPRHKITKRGQNVTFRCDPISEHNRLYWYRQTLGQGPEFLTYFQNEAQLEKSRLLSDRFSAERPKGSFSTLEIQRTEQGDSAMYLCASSPGDRAYEQYFGPGTRLTVT.

The V gene is TRBV18, the J gene TRBJ1-3, with D possibly TRBD1 on 5 matching bases. This CDR3 contains 16 residues. V was clipped by 3 bases and J by 0 bases, with 12 bases between them. From germline, CDR1 is KGHSH and CDR2 LQKENI. CDR3 DNA: TGTGCCAGCTCACCGCTTGACAGCCACTCTGGAAACACCATATATTTT. As protein: CASSPLDSHSGNTIYF.

Regarding this clone: Other nucleotide sequences from this sample produce the same CDR3. V and J are TRBV18 and TRBJ1-5; D gene uncertain. CDR3 length equals 13 residues. Germline assignment: CDR1 KGHSH and CDR2 LQKENI. Deletions cut 2 bases from V and 5 bases from J, with 7 bases between. Written as DNA, the CDR3 is TGTGCCAGCTCACCAGAAGAGGATCAGCCCCAGCATTTT. Amino acid sequence: CASSPEEDQPQHF. Based on the CDR3 plus reference TRBV18 and TRBJ1-5, the full variable domain is NAGVMQNPRHLVRRRGQEARLRCSPMKGHSHVYWYRQLPEEGLKFMVYLQKENIIDESGMPKERFSAEFPKEGPSILRIQQVVRGDSAAYFCASSPEEDQPQHFGDGTRLSIL.

The chain recombines TRBV27 with TRBJ1-2, with a possible D match to TRBD1 (5 bases). CDR3 length equals 14 residues. Trimming pared 5 bases from V and 4 bases from J, leaving 14 bases between. Germline CDR1 is MNHEY and CDR2 is SMNVEV (reference sequence). The CDR3 spells CASSPTGHGYGYTF. In nucleotides, the CDR3 is TGTGCCAGCAGTCCTACTGGACACGGCTATGGCTACACCTTC.

The rearrangement links TRBV11-3 to TRBJ2-2; maybe TRBD1 (5 bases). The CDR3 length is 15 residues. Germline V gene lookup returns CDR1 SGHNT and CDR2 YENEEA. V shed 5 bases and J shed 1 base, with 11 bases lying between them. The CDR3 reads CASSPPDRNTGELFF. In DNA, the CDR3 is TGTGCCAGCAGCCCTCCCGACAGGAACACCGGGGAGCTGTTTTTT.

The chain is built from TRBV6-5 and TRBJ2-7; 8 bases agree with TRBD1. This CDR3 is 15 amino acids long. Germline V gene lookup returns CDR1 MNHEY and CDR2 SVGAGI. V shed 2 bases, J shed 3 bases, and the junction held 6 bases outside the gene matches. CDR3 DNA: TGTGCCAGCAGTTACGGATGGACAGGGCACTACGAGCAGTACTTC. Its protein is CASSYGWTGHYEQYF.

The chain joins TRBV27 to TRBJ1-6; 7 bases fit TRBD1. V shed 0 bases, J shed 4 bases, and the junction held 6 bases outside the gene matches. The CDR3 contains 17 residues. The germline V gene encodes CDR1 MNHEY and CDR2 SMNVEV (reference sequence). This CDR3 reads CASSLSQRGQYNSPLHF. In nucleotides, the CDR3 is TGTGCCAGCAGTTTATCTCAAAGGGGACAGTATAATTCACCCCTCCACTTT.

This clone was recorded a few times. The V gene is TRBV6-6, the J gene TRBJ1-1, with D perhaps TRBD1 (6 bases). Deletions cut 7 bases from V and 4 bases from J, with 16 bases between. Germline values: CDR1 MNHNY, CDR2 SVGAGI (reference sequence). The CDR3 length is 14 residues. This chain's CDR3 is CASTPQGIVTEAFF. CDR3 in DNA: TGTGCCAGCACGCCTCAGGGGATAGTCACTGAAGCTTTCTTT.

The chain has TRBV27 and TRBJ1-2; D unclear. The CDR3 contains 16 residues. Germline V CDR1 and CDR2: MNHEY, SMNVEV (reference sequence). Trimming shortened V by 0 bases and J by 0 bases, and 11 bases separated the two germline ends. CDR3 sequence reads: CASSLSGRSPNYGYTF. DNA for the CDR3: TGTGCCAGCAGTTTATCCGGCAGGTCACCTAACTATGGCTACACCTTC.

This sequence joins TRBV6-2 or TRBV6-3 and TRBJ1-1; D unresolved. Germline V lookup: CDR1 MNHEY, CDR2 SVGEGT. This CDR3 comprises 14 residues. V was trimmed by 5 bases and J by 2 bases, leaving 12 bases between them. The CDR3: CASSPTTANTEAFF. The DNA of the CDR3 is TGTGCCAGCAGTCCAACCACAGCAAACACTGAAGCTTTCTTT.

The chain carries TRBV7-8 and TRBJ2-5; TRBD2 matches at 12 bases. The CDR3 spans 17 residues. The V and J ends lost 1 base and 1 base, in that order; junction bases with no gene match: 4. In germline, CDR1 is SGHVS, CDR2 FQNEAQ. The CDR3 is CASSLVLAGGFQETQYF. For the CDR3, the DNA is TGTGCCAGCAGCTTAGTACTAGCGGGGGGCTTCCAAGAGACCCAGTACTTC.

The rearrangement links TRBV11-2 to TRBJ2-1, with TRBD2 identical over 11 bases. V dropped 7 bases and J dropped 9; count of bases not matched to a gene: 14. Germline lookup yields CDR1 SGHAT and CDR2 FQNNGV. CDR3 length equals 16 residues. CDR3 loop: CASTLSSGGAKGEQFF. The CDR3 bases are TGTGCCAGCACCCTAAGTAGCGGGGGGGCCAAGGGTGAGCAGTTCTTC.

V gene TRBV5-1 combines with J gene TRBJ1-2; 8 bases match TRBD1. The V gene's germline CDR1 is SGHRS and CDR2 YFSETQ. V gave up 4 bases and J gave up 5 bases; unmatched junction bases: 10. The CDR3 is 15 residues long. CDR3 sequence reads: CASSPARGLEYGYTF. The CDR3 nucleotides are TGCGCCAGCAGCCCCGCCAGGGGGCTCGAATATGGCTACACCTTC.

For the CDR3, the DNA is TGTGCCAGCAGCCCTCTCCGGACAGCTAATTCACCCCTCCACTTT. Translated, it gives CASSPLRTANSPLHF. The chain has TRBV7-2 and TRBJ1-6; a possible D gene is TRBD1 (6 bases). This CDR3 has 15 amino acids. The V end was cut by 5 bases, the J end by 6 bases, with 14 bases between. The germline gives CDR1 SGHTA, CDR2 FQGNSA.

The chain employs TRBV5-1 and TRBJ1-1; D not certain. V was cut by 2 bases and J by 4 bases, with 9 bases left in between. The CDR3 covers 13 residues. Germline lookup yields CDR1 SGHRS and CDR2 YFSETQ. Here the CDR3 reads CASSFNSGTEAFF. CDR3 in DNA: TGCGCCAGCAGCTTTAATTCCGGCACTGAAGCTTTCTTT.

The chain uses TRBV5-6 and TRBJ2-3; a possible D gene is TRBD2 (6 bases). V lost 4 bases and J 5 bases, leaving 8 bases between the germline ends. The CDR3 consists of 12 residues. Germline V gives CDR1 SGHDT, CDR2 YYEEEE. The CDR3 reads CASSTGLDTQYF. The DNA of the CDR3 is TGTGCCAGCAGCACGGGACTAGATACGCAGTATTTT.

This chain joins TRBV5-1 and TRBJ1-1; D is uncertain. The germline CDR1 and CDR2 sequences are SGHRS and YFSETQ. CDR3 length: 14 amino acids. V dropped 0 bases and J dropped 4 bases, with 10 bases sitting between them. The CDR3 DNA follows: TGCGCCAGCAGCTTGGTAGTTGATATCACTGAAGCTTTCTTT. It yields the protein CASSLVVDITEAFF.

The gene calls are TRBV4-2 and TRBJ2-5, with 10 bases lining up with TRBD2. The CDR3 is 15 amino acids. J lost 5 bases, V lost 0 bases, and 3 bases had no gene match. Per germline, CDR1 LGHNA and CDR2 YNFKEQ. The CDR3: CASSQDLLAGETQYF. The CDR3 DNA sequence: TGTGCCAGCAGCCAAGATTTACTAGCGGGGGAGACCCAGTACTTC.

This chain connects TRBV19 to TRBJ1-4, with D unclear. Germline assignment: CDR1 LNHDA and CDR2 SQIVND (reference sequence). Trimming removed 4 bases at V and 8 bases at J, with 11 bases between. CDR3 length equals 13 residues. CDR3 sequence reads: CASSTTSVEKLFF. The CDR3 DNA sequence: TGTGCCAGTAGTACAACGTCGGTCGAAAAACTGTTTTTT.